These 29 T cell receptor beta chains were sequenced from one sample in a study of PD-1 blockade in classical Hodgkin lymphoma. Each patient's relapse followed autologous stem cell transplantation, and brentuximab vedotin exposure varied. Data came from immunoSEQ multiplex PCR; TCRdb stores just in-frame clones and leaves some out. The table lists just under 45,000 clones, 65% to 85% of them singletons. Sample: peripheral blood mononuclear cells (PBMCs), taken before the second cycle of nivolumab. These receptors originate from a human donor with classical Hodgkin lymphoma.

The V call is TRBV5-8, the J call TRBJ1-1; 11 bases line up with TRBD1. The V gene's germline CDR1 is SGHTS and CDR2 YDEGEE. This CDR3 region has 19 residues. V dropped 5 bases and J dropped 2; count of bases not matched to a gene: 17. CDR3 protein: CASSPGTGGSVSSNTEAFF. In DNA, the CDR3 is TGTGCCAGCAGTCCCGGGACAGGGGGAAGTGTGAGCTCCAACACTGAAGCTTTCTTT.

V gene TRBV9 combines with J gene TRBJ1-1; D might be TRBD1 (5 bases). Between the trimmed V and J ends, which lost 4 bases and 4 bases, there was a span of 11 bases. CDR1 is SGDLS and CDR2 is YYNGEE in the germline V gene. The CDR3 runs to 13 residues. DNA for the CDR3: TGTGCCAGCAGCTCCCTTGGGGGCACTGAAGCTTTCTTT. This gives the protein CASSSLGGTEAFF.

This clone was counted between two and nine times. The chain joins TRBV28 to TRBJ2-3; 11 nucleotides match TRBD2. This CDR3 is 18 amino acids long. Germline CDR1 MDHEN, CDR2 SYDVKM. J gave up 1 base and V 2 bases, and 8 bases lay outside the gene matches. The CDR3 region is CASSLELAGVERTDTQYF. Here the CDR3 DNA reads TGTGCCAGCAGTTTAGAACTAGCGGGAGTCGAACGCACAGATACGCAGTATTTT.

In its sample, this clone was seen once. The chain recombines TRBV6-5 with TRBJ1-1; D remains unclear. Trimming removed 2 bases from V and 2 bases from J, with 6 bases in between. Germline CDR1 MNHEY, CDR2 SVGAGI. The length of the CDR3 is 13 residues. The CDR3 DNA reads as TGTGCCAGCAGTTACGCAGCAAACACTGAAGCTTTCTTT. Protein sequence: CASSYAANTEAFF.

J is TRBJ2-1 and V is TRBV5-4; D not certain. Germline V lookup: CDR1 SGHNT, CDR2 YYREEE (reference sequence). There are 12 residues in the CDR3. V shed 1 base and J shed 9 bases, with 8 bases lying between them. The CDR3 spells CASSLRQTEQFF. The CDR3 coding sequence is TGTGCCAGCAGCTTGCGGCAGACTGAGCAGTTCTTC.

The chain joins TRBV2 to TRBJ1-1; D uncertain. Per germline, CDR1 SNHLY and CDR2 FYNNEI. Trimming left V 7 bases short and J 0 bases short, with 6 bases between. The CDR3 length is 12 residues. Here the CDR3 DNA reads TGTGCCAGCACGTTAATGAACACTGAAGCTTTCTTT. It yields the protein CASTLMNTEAFF.

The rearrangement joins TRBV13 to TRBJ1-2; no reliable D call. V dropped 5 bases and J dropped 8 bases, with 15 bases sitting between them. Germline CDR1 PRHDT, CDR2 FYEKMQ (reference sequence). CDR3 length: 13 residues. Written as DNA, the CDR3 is TGTGCCAGCAGCGTGGCACCGAGGCGGGGCTACACCTTC. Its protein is CASSVAPRRGYTF.

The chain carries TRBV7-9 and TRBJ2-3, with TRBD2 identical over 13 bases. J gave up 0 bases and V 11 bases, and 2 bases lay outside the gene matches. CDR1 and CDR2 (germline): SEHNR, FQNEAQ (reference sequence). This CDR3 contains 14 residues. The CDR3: CAGGLAGSTDTQYF. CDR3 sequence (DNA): TGTGCCGGGGGACTAGCGGGGAGCACAGATACGCAGTATTTT.

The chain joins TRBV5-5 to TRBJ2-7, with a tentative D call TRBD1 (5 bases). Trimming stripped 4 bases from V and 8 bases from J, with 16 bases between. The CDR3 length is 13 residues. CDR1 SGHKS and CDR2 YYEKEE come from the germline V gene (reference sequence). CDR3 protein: CASSTGGAWQQYF. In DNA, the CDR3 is TGTGCCAGCAGCACTGGTGGGGCTTGGCAGCAGTACTTC. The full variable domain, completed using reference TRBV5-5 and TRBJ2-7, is DAGVTQSPTHLIKTRGQQVTLRCSPISGHKSVSWYQQVLGQGPQFIFQYYEKEERGRGNFPDRFSARQFPNYSSELNVNALLLGDSALYLCASSTGGAWQQYFGPGTRLTVT.

For the CDR3, the DNA is TGTGCCAGCAGCTTTTATAGCAATCAGCCCCAGCATTTT. It codes for CASSFYSNQPQHF. The J gene is TRBJ1-5, the V gene TRBV11-2; D is undetermined. The germline V and J ends were trimmed by 3 bases and 0 bases, with 3 bases remaining between them. Germline CDR1 is SGHAT and CDR2 is FQNNGV. CDR3 length: 13 residues. Complete variable domain (other parts from reference TRBV11-2 and TRBJ1-5): EAGVAQSPRYKIIEKRQSVAFWCNPISGHATLYWYQQILGQGPKLLIQFQNNGVVDDSQLPKDRFSAERLKGVDSTLKIQPAKLEDSAVYLCASSFYSNQPQHFGDGTRLSIL.

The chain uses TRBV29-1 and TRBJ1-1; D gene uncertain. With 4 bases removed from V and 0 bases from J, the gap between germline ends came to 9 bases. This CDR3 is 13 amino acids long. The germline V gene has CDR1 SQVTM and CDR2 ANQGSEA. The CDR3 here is CSVAGQLNTEAFF. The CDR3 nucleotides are TGCAGCGTTGCCGGTCAGTTGAACACTGAAGCTTTCTTT.

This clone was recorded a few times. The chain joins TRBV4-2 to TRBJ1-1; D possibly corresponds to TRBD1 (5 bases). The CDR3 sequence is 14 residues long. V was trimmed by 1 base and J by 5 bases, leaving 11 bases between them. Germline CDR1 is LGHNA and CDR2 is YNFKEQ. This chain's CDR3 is CASSQALSGTEAFF. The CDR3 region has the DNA TGTGCCAGCAGCCAAGCGCTTTCAGGGACTGAAGCTTTCTTT.

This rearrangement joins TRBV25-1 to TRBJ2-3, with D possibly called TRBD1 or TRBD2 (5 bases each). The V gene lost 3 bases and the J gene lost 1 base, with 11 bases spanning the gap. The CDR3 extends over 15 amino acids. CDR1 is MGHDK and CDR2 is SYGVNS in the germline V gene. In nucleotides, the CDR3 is TGTGCCAGCAGTGACCGGGGCAGGGGCACAGATACGCAGTATTTT. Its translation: CASSDRGRGTDTQYF.

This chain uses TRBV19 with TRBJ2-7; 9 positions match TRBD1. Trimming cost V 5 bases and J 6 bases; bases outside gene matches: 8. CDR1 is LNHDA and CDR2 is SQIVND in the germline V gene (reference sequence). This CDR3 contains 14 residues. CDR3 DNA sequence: TGTGCCAGTAGTCCGGACAGGGGCCCGGGCGAGCAGTACTTC. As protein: CASSPDRGPGEQYF.

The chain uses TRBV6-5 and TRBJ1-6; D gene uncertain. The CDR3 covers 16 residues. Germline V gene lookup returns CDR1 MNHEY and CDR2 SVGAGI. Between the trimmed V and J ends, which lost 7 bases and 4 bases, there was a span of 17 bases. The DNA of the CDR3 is TGTGCCAGCACCTACTCAAAACAGCTGTATAATTCACCCCTCCACTTT. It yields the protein CASTYSKQLYNSPLHF.

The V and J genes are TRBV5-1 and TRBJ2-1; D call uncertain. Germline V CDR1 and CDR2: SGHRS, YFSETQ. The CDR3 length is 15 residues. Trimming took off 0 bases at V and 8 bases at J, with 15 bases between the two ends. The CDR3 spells CASSLVVGRIDEQFF. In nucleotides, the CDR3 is TGCGCCAGCAGCTTGGTTGTGGGAAGGATCGATGAGCAGTTCTTC.

This CDR3 is CASSFGNEQFF. CDR3 coding DNA: TGTGCCAGCAGTTTCGGAAATGAGCAGTTCTTC. The genes are TRBV27 and TRBJ2-1; D gene ambiguous. Germline V gives CDR1 MNHEY, CDR2 SMNVEV (reference sequence). The CDR3 extends over 11 amino acids. V lost 3 bases and J lost 7, with 4 bases in between.

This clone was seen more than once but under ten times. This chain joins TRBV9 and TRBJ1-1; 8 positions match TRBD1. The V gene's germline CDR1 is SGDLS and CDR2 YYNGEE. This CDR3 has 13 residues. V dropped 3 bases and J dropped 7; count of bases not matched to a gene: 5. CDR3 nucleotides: TGTGCCAGCAGCGACAGGGGGGCTGGTGAAGCTTTCTTT. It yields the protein CASSDRGAGEAFF.

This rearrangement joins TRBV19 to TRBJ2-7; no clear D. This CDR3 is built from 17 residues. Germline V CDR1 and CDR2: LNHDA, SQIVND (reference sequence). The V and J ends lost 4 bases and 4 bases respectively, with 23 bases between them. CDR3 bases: TGTGCCAGTAGTACAACCCCACAACCGGGCCGATTTTACGAGCAGTACTTC. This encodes CASSTTPQPGRFYEQYF.

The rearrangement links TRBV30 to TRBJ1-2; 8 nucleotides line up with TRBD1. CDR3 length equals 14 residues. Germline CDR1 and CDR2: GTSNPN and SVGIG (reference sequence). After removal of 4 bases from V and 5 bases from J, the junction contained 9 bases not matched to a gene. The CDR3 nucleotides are TGTGCCTGGAAGAGACTGGACAGGGAATATGGCTACACCTTC. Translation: CAWKRLDREYGYTF.

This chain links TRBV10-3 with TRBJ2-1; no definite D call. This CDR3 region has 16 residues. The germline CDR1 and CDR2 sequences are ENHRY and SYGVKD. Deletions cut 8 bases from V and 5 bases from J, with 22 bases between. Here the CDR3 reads CAIAETWVGPDNEQFF. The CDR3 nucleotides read TGTGCCATCGCCGAGACCTGGGTAGGTCCTGACAATGAGCAGTTCTTC.

CDR3 sequence: CASDSNSNQPQHF. In nucleotides, the CDR3 is TGTGCCAGCGACAGTAATAGCAATCAGCCCCAGCATTTT. V and J are TRBV21-1 and TRBJ1-5; TRBD1, as called in the table, went unchecked against the DNA. TRBV21-1 is deemed a pseudogene. This CDR3 is 13 amino acids long.

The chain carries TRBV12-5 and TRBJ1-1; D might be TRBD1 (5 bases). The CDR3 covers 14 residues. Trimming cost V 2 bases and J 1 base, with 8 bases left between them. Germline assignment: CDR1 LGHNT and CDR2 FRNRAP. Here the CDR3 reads CASGLMTANTEAFF. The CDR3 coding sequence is TGTGCTAGTGGTTTGATGACAGCGAACACTGAAGCTTTCTTT.

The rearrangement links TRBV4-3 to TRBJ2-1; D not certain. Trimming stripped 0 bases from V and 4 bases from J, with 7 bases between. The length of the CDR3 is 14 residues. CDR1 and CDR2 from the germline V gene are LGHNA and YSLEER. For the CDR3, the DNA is TGCGCCAGCAGCCAAGATCGACTGTACAATGAGCAGTTCTTC. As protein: CASSQDRLYNEQFF.

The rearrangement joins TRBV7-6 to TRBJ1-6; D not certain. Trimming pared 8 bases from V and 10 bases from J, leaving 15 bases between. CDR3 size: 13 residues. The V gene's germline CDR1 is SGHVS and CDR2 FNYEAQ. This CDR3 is CASYFTVPSPLHF. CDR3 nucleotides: TGTGCCAGCTATTTCACCGTCCCCTCACCCCTCCACTTT.

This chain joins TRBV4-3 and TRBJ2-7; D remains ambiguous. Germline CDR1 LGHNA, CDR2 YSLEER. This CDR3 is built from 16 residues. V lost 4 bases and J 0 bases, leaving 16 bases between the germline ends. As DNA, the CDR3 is TGCGCCAGCAGCCCTATTGCGGCAGAATCCTCCTACGAGCAGTACTTC. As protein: CASSPIAAESSYEQYF.

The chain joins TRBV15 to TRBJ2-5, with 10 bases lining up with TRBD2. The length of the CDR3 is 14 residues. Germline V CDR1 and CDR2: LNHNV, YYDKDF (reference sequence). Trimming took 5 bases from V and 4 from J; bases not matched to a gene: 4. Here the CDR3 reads CATSASGRGETQYF. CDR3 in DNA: TGTGCCACCAGCGCGAGCGGGAGGGGAGAGACCCAGTACTTC.

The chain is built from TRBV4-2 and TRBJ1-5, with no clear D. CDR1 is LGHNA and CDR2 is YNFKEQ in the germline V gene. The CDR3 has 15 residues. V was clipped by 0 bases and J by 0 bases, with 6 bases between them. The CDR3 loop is CASSQENFSNQPQHF. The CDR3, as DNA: TGTGCCAGCAGCCAAGAAAATTTTAGCAATCAGCCCCAGCATTTT.

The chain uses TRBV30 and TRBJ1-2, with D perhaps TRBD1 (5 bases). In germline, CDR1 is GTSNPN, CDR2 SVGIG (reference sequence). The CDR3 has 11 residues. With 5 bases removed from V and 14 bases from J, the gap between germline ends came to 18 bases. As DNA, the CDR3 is TGTGCCTGGCAATTCGGGGGGAGGGAGACCTTC. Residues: CAWQFGGRETF.